This TCR beta chain was recorded in a study of T cell repertoires in aging, cancer and after chemotherapy. Study-wide points: Untreated cancer patients had significantly lower blood TCR diversity than age-matched healthy donors.

Turning to this clonotype: Its matching antigen is unknown.

A mixed TRB-A/B primer pool amplified rearranged TRB by multiplex touch-down PCR. One entry per CDR3 protein results from TCRdb running MiXCR on the multiplex PCR reads. The sample contains over a thousand distinct CDR3 sequences, 25% to 35% of which appear only once. Amplification of TCR beta used genomic DNA extracted from peripheral blood. Germline values: CDR1 MGHRA, CDR2 YSYEKL. Trimming removed 4 bases from V and 3 bases from J; junction bases left unmatched: 5. The CDR3 runs 14 residues. This sequence joins TRBV4-1 and TRBJ2-5, with TRBD1 matching 7 bases. Material: blood. The sequence was obtained from a human donor with a solid tumor. CDR3 sequence: CASSPTGIKETQYF. The DNA of the CDR3 is TGCGCCAGCAGCCCGACAGGGATTAAAGAGACCCAGTACTTC.